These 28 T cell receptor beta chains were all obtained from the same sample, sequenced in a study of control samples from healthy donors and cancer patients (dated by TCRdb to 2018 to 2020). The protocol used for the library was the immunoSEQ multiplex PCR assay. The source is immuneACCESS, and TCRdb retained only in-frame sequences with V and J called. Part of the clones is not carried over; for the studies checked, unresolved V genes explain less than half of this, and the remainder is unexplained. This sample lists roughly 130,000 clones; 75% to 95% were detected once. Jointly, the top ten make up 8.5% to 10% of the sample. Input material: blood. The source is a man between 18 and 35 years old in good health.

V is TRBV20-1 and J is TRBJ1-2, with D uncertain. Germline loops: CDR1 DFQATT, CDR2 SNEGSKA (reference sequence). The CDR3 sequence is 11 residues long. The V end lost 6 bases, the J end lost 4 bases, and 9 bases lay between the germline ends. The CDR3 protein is CSADGIYGYTF. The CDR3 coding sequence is TGCAGTGCGGATGGGATCTATGGCTACACCTTC.

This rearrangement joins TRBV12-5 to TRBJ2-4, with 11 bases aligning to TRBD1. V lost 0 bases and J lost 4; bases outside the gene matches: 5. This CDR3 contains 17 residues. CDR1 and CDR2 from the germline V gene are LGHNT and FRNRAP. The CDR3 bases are TGTGCTAGTGGTTTGGTAGGACAGGGGGCGGTGAAAAACATTCAGTACTTC. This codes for CASGLVGQGAVKNIQYF.

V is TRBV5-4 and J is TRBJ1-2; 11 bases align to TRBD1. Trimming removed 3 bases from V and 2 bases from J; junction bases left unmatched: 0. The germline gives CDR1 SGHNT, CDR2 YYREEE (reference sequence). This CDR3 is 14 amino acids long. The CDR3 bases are TGTGCCAGCAGCTGGACAGGGGGCAACTATGGCTACACCTTC. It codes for CASSWTGGNYGYTF. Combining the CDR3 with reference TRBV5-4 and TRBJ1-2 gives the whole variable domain ETGVTQSPTHLIKTRGQQVTLRCSSQSGHNTVSWYQQALGQGPQFIFQYYREEENGRGNFPPRFSGLQFPNYSSELNVNALELDDSALYLCASSWTGGNYGYTFGSGTRLTVV.

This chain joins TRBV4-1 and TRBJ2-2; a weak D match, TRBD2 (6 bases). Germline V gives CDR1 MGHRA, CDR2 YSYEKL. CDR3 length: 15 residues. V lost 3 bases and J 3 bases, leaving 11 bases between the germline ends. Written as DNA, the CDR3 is TGCGCCAGCAGCCACCGGGGGATGGACACCGGGGAGCTGTTTTTT. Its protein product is CASSHRGMDTGELFF.

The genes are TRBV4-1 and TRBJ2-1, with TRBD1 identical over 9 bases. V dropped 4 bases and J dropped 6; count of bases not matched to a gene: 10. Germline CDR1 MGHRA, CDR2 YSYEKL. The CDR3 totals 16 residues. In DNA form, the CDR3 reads TGCGCCAGCAGCCCCGCCTCTAAGACAGGGGGCAATGAGCAGTTCTTC. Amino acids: CASSPASKTGGNEQFF.

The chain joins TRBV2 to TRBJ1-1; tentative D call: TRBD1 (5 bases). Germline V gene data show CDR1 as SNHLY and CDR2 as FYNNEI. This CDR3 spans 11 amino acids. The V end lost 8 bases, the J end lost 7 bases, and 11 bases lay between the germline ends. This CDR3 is CASGPRVEAFF. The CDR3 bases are TGTGCCAGCGGGCCCAGGGTTGAAGCTTTCTTT.

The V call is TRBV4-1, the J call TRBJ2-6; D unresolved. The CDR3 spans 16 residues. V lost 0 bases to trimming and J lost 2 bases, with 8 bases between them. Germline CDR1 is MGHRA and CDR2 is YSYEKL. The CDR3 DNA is TGCGCCAGCAGCCAAGATCGAGGCACTGGGGCCAACGTCCTGACTTTC. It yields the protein CASSQDRGTGANVLTF.

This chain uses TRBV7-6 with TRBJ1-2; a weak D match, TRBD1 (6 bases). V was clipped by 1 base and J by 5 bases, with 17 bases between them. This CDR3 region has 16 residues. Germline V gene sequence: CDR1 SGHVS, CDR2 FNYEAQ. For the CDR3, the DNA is TGTGCCAGCAGCTTAGTAGGGGAGGGGGAGATTTATGGCTACACCTTC. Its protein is CASSLVGEGEIYGYTF.

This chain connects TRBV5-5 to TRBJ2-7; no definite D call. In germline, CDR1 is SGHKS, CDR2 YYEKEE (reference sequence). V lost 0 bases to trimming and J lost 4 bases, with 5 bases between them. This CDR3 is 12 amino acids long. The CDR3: CASSLASYEQYF. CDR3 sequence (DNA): TGTGCCAGCAGCTTGGCGAGTTACGAGCAGTACTTC.

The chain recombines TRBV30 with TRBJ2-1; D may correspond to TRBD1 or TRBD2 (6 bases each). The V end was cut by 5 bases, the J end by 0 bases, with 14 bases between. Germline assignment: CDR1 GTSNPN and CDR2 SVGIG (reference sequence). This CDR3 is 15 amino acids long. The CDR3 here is CAWGTGTYSYNEQFF. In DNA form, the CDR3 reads TGTGCCTGGGGCACAGGGACTTACTCCTACAATGAGCAGTTCTTC.

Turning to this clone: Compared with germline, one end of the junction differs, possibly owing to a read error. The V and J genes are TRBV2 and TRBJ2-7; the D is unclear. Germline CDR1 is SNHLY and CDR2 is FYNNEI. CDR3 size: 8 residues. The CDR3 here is CASSEGSF. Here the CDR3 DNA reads TGTGCCAGCAGTGAAGGATCCTTC.

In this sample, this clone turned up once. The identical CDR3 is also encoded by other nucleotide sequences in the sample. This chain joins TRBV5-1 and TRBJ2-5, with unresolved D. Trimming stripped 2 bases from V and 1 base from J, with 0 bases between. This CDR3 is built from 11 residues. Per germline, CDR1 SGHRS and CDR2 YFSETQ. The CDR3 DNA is TGCGCCAGCAGCTTCCAAGAGACCCAGTACTTC. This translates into CASSFQETQYF.

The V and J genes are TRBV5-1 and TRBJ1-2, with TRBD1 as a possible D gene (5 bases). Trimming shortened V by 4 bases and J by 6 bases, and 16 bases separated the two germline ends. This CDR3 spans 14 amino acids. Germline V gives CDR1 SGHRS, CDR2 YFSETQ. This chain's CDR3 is CASSPPLGGNGYTF. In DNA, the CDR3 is TGCGCCAGCAGCCCCCCTCTCGGGGGAAATGGCTACACCTTC. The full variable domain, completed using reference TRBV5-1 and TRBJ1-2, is KAGVTQTPRYLIKTRGQQVTLSCSPISGHRSVSWYQQTPGQGLQFLFEYFSETQRNKGNFPGRFSGRQFSNSRSEMNVSTLELGDSALYLCASSPPLGGNGYTFGSGTRLTVV.

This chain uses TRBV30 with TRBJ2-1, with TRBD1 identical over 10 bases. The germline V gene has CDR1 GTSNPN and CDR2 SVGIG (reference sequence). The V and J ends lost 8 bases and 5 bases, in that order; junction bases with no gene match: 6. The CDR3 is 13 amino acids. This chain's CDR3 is CARGTGADNEQFF. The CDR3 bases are TGTGCCCGGGGGACAGGGGCCGACAATGAGCAGTTCTTC.

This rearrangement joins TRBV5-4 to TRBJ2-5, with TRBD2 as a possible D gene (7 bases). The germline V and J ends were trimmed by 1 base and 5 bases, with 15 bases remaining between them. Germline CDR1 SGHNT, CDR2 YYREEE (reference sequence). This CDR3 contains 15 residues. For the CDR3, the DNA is TGTGCCAGCAGCTTGCCAGAGGGGGGAGGGGAGACCCAGTACTTC. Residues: CASSLPEGGGETQYF.

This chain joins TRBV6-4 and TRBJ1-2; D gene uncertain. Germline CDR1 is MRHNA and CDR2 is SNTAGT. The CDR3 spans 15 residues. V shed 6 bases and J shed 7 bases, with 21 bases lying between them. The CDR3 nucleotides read TGTGCCAGCAGCCCAGAGGCGGAAACTCTTTTTGGCTACACCTTC. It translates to CASSPEAETLFGYTF.

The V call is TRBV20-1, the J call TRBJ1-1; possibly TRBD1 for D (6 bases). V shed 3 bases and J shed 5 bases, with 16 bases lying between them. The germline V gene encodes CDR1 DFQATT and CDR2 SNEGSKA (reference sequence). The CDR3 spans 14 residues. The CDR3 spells CSASSRGQWTEAFF. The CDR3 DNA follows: TGCAGTGCTAGTTCCCGGGGGCAATGGACTGAAGCTTTCTTT.

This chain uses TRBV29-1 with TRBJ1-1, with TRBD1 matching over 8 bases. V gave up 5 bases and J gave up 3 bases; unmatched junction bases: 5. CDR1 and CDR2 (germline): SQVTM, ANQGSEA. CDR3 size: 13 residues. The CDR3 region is CSVSDRADTEAFF. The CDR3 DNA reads TGCAGCGTTTCGGACAGGGCGGACACTGAAGCTTTCTTT.

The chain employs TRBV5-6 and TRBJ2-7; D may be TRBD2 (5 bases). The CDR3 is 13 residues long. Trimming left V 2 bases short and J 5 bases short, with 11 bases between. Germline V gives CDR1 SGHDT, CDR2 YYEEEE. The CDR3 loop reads CASSLGLFDEQYF. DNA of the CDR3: TGTGCCAGCAGCTTAGGACTTTTCGACGAGCAGTACTTC.

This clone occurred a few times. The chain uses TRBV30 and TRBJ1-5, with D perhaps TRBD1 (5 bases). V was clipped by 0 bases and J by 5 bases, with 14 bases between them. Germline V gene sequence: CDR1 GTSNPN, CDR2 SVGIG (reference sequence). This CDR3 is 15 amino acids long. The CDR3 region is CAWSVGNQGYQPQHF. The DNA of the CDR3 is TGTGCCTGGAGTGTAGGGAATCAGGGATATCAGCCCCAGCATTTT.

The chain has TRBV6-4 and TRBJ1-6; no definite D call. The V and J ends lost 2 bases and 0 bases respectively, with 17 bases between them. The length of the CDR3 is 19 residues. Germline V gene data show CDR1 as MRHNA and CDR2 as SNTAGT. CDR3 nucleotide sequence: TGTGCCAGCAGTGACGGTTACAGCGCCCTTTGCTCCTATAATTCACCCCTCCACTTT. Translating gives CASSDGYSALCSYNSPLHF.

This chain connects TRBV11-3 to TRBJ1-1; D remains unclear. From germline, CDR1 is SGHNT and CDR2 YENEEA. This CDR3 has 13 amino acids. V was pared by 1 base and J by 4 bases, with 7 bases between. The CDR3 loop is CASSLGASTEAFF. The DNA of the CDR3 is TGTGCCAGCAGCTTAGGCGCTTCCACTGAAGCTTTCTTT.

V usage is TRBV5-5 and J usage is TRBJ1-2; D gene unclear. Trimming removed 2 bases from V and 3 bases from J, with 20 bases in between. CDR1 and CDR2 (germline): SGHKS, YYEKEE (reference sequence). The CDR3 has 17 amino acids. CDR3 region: CASSFYIQWRSDYGYTF. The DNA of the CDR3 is TGTGCCAGCAGCTTTTATATCCAATGGCGATCGGACTATGGCTACACCTTC.

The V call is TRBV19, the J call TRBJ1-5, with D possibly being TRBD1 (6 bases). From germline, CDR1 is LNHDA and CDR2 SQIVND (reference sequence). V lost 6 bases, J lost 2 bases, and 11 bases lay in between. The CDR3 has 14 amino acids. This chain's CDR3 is CASSTGIGNQPQHF. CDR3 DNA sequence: TGTGCCAGTAGCACAGGGATAGGCAATCAGCCCCAGCATTTT.

This chain's CDR3 is CSASKSGHPYEQYF. CDR3 coding DNA: TGCAGTGCTAGTAAGTCAGGCCACCCCTACGAGCAGTACTTC. This chain joins TRBV20-1 and TRBJ2-7; the D is unclear. There are 14 residues in the CDR3. V lost 3 bases to trimming and J lost 2 bases, with 14 bases between them. Germline V lookup: CDR1 DFQATT, CDR2 SNEGSKA (reference sequence).

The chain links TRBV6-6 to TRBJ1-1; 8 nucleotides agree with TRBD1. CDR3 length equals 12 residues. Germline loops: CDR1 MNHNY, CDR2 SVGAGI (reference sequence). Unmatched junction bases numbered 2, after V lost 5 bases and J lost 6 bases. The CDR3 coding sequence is TGTGCCAGCAGTCAGGGGGCCTCTGAAGCTTTCTTT. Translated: CASSQGASEAFF.

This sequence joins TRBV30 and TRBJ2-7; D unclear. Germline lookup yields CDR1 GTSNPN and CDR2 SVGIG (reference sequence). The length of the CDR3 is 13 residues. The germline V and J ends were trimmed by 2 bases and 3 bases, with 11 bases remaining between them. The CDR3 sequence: CAWSHGDHYEQYF. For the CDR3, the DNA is TGTGCCTGGAGTCACGGCGACCACTACGAGCAGTACTTC.

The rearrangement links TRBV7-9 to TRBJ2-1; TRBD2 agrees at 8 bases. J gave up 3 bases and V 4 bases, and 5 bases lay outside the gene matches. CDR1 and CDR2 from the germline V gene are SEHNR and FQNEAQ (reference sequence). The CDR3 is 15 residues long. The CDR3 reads CASSSGGALYNEQFF. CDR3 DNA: TGTGCCAGCAGCTCCGGGGGGGCGCTCTACAATGAGCAGTTCTTC.